This entry lists 9 T cell receptor beta chains sequenced from one sample in a study of blood T cell repertoires in COVID-19. Assay: immunoSEQ multiplex PCR; the TCRdb copy retains only in-frame clones and omits some. The table includes 40,000 to 50,000 clones, less than 80% detected once. Sequencing was done on a sample of peripheral blood. These receptors all come from a man aged 65-85 years with acute or convalescent COVID-19.

The rearrangement links TRBV6-1 to TRBJ2-5, with 12 positions matching TRBD2. Germline V gene data show CDR1 as MNHNS and CDR2 as SASEGT. The CDR3 extends over 15 amino acids. The trim removed 2 bases at V and 2 bases at J, leaving 0 bases unmatched. The CDR3 nucleotides read TGTGCCAGCAGTGAACTAGCGGGGGGGCAAGAGACCCAGTACTTC. Protein sequence: CASSELAGGQETQYF.

The chain employs TRBV27 and TRBJ2-5, with 10 bases matching TRBD2. The germline gives CDR1 MNHEY, CDR2 SMNVEV (reference sequence). Germline trimming cut 5 bases from V and 2 bases from J; bases unmatched to any gene: 8. The CDR3 is made up of 16 amino acids. The CDR3 here is CASSGGVAGGQETQYF. The CDR3 region has the DNA TGTGCCAGCAGTGGGGGGGTAGCGGGAGGTCAAGAGACCCAGTACTTC.

This chain connects TRBV12-3 or TRBV12-4 to TRBJ1-1; D ambiguous. The CDR3 length is 13 residues. The ends were cut back, 3 bases at V and 1 base at J, with 6 bases in the middle. CDR3 sequence reads: CASSFTRNTEAFF. The DNA of the CDR3 is TGTGCCAGCAGTTTCACCAGGAACACTGAAGCTTTCTTT.

This clone was seen just once. The chain uses TRBV24-1 and TRBJ2-1, with a weak D call TRBD1 (6 bases). Germline assignment: CDR1 KGHDR and CDR2 SFDVKD. The CDR3 has 15 amino acids. V was clipped by 4 bases and J by 3 bases, with 12 bases between them. This chain's CDR3 is CATSEGGGNYNEQFF. DNA for the CDR3: TGTGCCACCAGTGAAGGGGGTGGGAACTACAATGAGCAGTTCTTC.

This clone turned up a few times. The chain couples TRBV11-2 to TRBJ2-1; 9 nucleotides line up with TRBD2. The CDR3 has 16 residues. CDR1 and CDR2 (germline): SGHAT, FQNNGV. V shed 4 bases and J 7 bases; nucleotides not matched to a gene: 11. Here the CDR3 DNA reads TGTGCCAGCAGCTCCGTTCGAGAACTAGCGGGTAATGAGCAGTTCTTC. Protein sequence: CASSSVRELAGNEQFF.

V usage is TRBV2 and J usage is TRBJ2-5; TRBD2 agrees at 9 bases. The CDR3 totals 16 residues. Germline V gene sequence: CDR1 SNHLY, CDR2 FYNNEI. V was pared by 6 bases and J by 5 bases, with 13 bases of the junction left unmatched. CDR3 loop: CASRTGRGGLGETQYF. In nucleotides, the CDR3 is TGTGCCAGCAGGACCGGGCGGGGGGGCCTTGGCGAGACCCAGTACTTC.

The chain is built from TRBV7-9 and TRBJ2-5; 7 bases agree with TRBD2. The germline gives CDR1 SEHNR, CDR2 FQNEAQ (reference sequence). The CDR3 sequence is 14 residues long. Trimming removed 5 bases from V and 4 bases from J; junction bases left unmatched: 7. In DNA form, the CDR3 reads TGTGCCAGCAGCCACCGGACTAGTAGAGAGACCCAGTACTTC. This gives the protein CASSHRTSRETQYF.

V is TRBV28 and J is TRBJ2-4; 8 nucleotides agree with TRBD2. The trim removed 5 bases at V and 4 bases at J, leaving 10 bases unmatched. The CDR3 runs 16 residues. Per the germline V gene, CDR1 is MDHEN and CDR2 is SYDVKM. The CDR3 loop reads CASSPLGVAGKNIQYF. CDR3 bases: TGTGCCAGCAGTCCGCTTGGAGTAGCGGGGAAAAACATTCAGTACTTC.

This chain joins TRBV2 and TRBJ2-2; the match to TRBD2 covers 13 bases. Per the germline V gene, CDR1 is SNHLY and CDR2 is FYNNEI. With 8 bases clipped from V and 6 bases from J, the junction kept 6 bases outside the gene matches. This CDR3 has 15 residues. CDR3 sequence: CASQGLAGYAGELFF. In DNA, the CDR3 is TGTGCCAGCCAGGGACTAGCGGGATATGCCGGGGAGCTGTTTTTT.